A selection of T cell receptor beta chains follows, all from one sample in a study of T cells after yellow fever vaccination. TCRdb redid the calling of the 5' RACE reads with MiXCR, one entry per CDR3 protein. The table includes 310,000 or so distinct CDR3 sequences, around 3.9% detected once. The specimen comprised PBMCs, sampled on the day of the yellow fever booster vaccination. The receptors shown here come from a man between 18 and 35 years old who received the YFV17D yellow fever vaccine. The CDR3 runs from the conserved cysteine through the conserved F or W. The D gene is left open where the match is weak. The listing skips clone size in some rows; elsewhere it reads once, few, many or a size class.

J gene: TRBJ2-1
CDR3 length: 15
V gene: TRBV5-1
clone size: many
D gene: NA
CDR3 DNA: TGCGCCAGCAGCCACCGACAGTCCCCCTACAATGAGCAGTTCTTC
CDR3 protein: CASSHRQSPYNEQFF

J gene: TRBJ1-1
CDR3 length: 13
V gene: TRBV12-5
clone size: many
D gene: TRBD1
CDR3 DNA: TGTGCTAGTGCAATACAGGGGCCCACTGAAGCTTTCTTT
CDR3 protein: CASAIQGPTEAFF

J gene: TRBJ2-1
CDR3 length: 14
V gene: TRBV29-1
clone size: few
D gene: NA
CDR3 DNA: TGCAGCGTTGAGGTGTCGGGGGCGGACAATGAGCAGTTCTTC
CDR3 protein: CSVEVSGADNEQFF

J gene: TRBJ2-1
CDR3 length: 15
V gene: TRBV7-2
clone size: few
D gene: NA
CDR3 DNA: TGTGCCAGCAGCTTGGGCAGGGAAGGGTACAATGAGCAGTTCTTC
CDR3 protein: CASSLGREGYNEQFF

J gene: TRBJ2-1
CDR3 length: 16
V gene: TRBV3-1
clone size: NA
D gene: TRBD1
CDR3 DNA: TGTGCCAGCAGCCAAGGAACCGGGACAGGCAACAATGAGCAGTTCTTC
CDR3 protein: CASSQGTGTGNNEQFF

J gene: TRBJ2-7
CDR3 length: 16
V gene: TRBV5-1
clone size: few
D gene: TRBD1
CDR3 DNA: TGCGCCAGCAGCCCGCCGACGGCAGGGGGAACCTACGAGCAGTACTTC
CDR3 protein: CASSPPTAGGTYEQYF

J gene: TRBJ2-2
CDR3 length: 15
V gene: TRBV4-3
clone size: many
D gene: NA
CDR3 DNA: TGCGCCAGCAGCCAAGTCCCAGGGGACACCGGGGAGCTGTTTTTT
CDR3 protein: CASSQVPGDTGELFF

J gene: TRBJ2-2
CDR3 length: 18
V gene: TRBV28
clone size: NA
D gene: NA
CDR3 DNA: TGTGCCAGCAGTTCGCGGCTTATCCGTGCAGCGAACACCGGGGAGCTGTTATTT
CDR3 protein: CASSSRLIRAANTGELLF

J gene: TRBJ2-1
CDR3 length: 14
V gene: TRBV5-1
clone size: many
D gene: NA
CDR3 DNA: TGCGCCAGCAATAAGGGGCTTCCCTACAATGAGCAGTTCTTC
CDR3 protein: CASNKGLPYNEQFF

J gene: TRBJ1-5
CDR3 length: 14
V gene: TRBV7-2
clone size: many
D gene: NA
CDR3 DNA: TGTGCCAGCAGCTTCTCTTCAGGGCCCCAGCCCCAGCATTTT
CDR3 protein: CASSFSSGPQPQHF

J gene: TRBJ1-2
CDR3 length: 11
V gene: TRBV20-1
clone size: medium-sized
D gene: NA
CDR3 DNA: TGCAGTGCTGACGACAGCTATGGCTACACCTTC
CDR3 protein: CSADDSYGYTF

J gene: TRBJ2-2
CDR3 length: 14
V gene: TRBV7-2
clone size: NA
D gene: TRBD2
CDR3 DNA: TGTGCCAGCGGGGGGGGTGGATACACCGGGGAGCTGTTTTTT
CDR3 protein: CASGGGGYTGELFF

J gene: TRBJ1-5
CDR3 length: 16
V gene: TRBV28
clone size: few
D gene: TRBD1
CDR3 DNA: TGTGCCAGCAGTCCCATTTTTGGGACAGGGGTTCAGCCCCAGCATTTT
CDR3 protein: CASSPIFGTGVQPQHF

J gene: TRBJ2-3
CDR3 length: 14
V gene: TRBV7-9
clone size: many
D gene: TRBD2
CDR3 DNA: TGTGCCAGCACTCGGCGGGGGTACCCAGATACGCAGTATTTT
CDR3 protein: CASTRRGYPDTQYF

J gene: TRBJ2-1
CDR3 length: 12
V gene: TRBV29-1
clone size: few
D gene: NA
CDR3 DNA: TGCAGCGACGCGGGCCCCGGTTTTGAGCAGTTCTTC
CDR3 protein: CSDAGPGFEQFF

J gene: TRBJ2-3
CDR3 length: 13
V gene: TRBV6-5
clone size: few
D gene: NA
CDR3 DNA: TGTGCCAGCAGTCCAGGAACCTCGGATACGCAGTATTTT
CDR3 protein: CASSPGTSDTQYF

J gene: TRBJ1-1
CDR3 length: 15
V gene: TRBV5-1
clone size: few
D gene: NA
CDR3 DNA: TGCGCCAGCAGCTTGACTTACAGATTGAACACTGAAGCTTTCTTT
CDR3 protein: CASSLTYRLNTEAFF

J gene: TRBJ1-2
CDR3 length: 16
V gene: TRBV11-2
clone size: many
D gene: NA
CDR3 DNA: TGTGCCAGCAGCCCCTTGGTGAGCGGGCGCGGTTATGGCTACACCTTC
CDR3 protein: CASSPLVSGRGYGYTF

J gene: TRBJ2-5
CDR3 length: 18
V gene: TRBV4-2
clone size: NA
D gene: TRBD2
CDR3 DNA: TGTGCCAGCAGCCAAAGGGTTGCTGCTAGCGGGGGGATGGTGACCCAGTACTTC
CDR3 protein: CASSQRVAASGGMVTQYF

J gene: TRBJ2-4
CDR3 length: 14
V gene: TRBV5-1
clone size: many
D gene: NA
CDR3 DNA: TGCGCCAGCACCGGGTCCGGAGGGCTAGACATTCAGTACTTC
CDR3 protein: CASTGSGGLDIQYF

J gene: TRBJ2-3
CDR3 length: 15
V gene: TRBV5-1
clone size: many
D gene: NA
CDR3 DNA: TGCGCCAGCAGCTTGTTCGGGACGAGCAGAGATACGCAGTATTTT
CDR3 protein: CASSLFGTSRDTQYF

J gene: TRBJ1-1
CDR3 length: 19
V gene: TRBV11-2
clone size: NA
D gene: NA
CDR3 DNA: TGTGCCAGCAGCTTAGCGGGCCCCAACTTCTCGGGGATGAACACTGAAGCTTTCTTT
CDR3 protein: CASSLAGPNFSGMNTEAFF

J gene: TRBJ1-1
CDR3 length: 13
V gene: TRBV18
clone size: few
D gene: NA
CDR3 DNA: TGTGCCAGCTCACCGTCGGAGGGCACTGAAGCTTTCTTT
CDR3 protein: CASSPSEGTEAFF

J gene: TRBJ2-1
CDR3 length: 14
V gene: TRBV5-1
clone size: many
D gene: NA
CDR3 DNA: TGCGCCAGCAGCTTGGAGGGCGTTTTTGATGAGCAGTTCTTC
CDR3 protein: CASSLEGVFDEQFF

J gene: TRBJ2-5
CDR3 length: 16
V gene: TRBV9
clone size: NA
D gene: NA
CDR3 DNA: TGTGCCAGCAGCGCCGGAGGGGGCTTGATCGGAGAGACCCAGTACTTC
CDR3 protein: CASSAGGGLIGETQYF

J gene: TRBJ1-1
CDR3 length: 13
V gene: TRBV5-1
clone size: many
D gene: NA
CDR3 DNA: TGCGCCAGCACTGGGACACTTAACACTGAAGCTTTCTTT
CDR3 protein: CASTGTLNTEAFF

J gene: TRBJ2-5
CDR3 length: 13
V gene: TRBV27
clone size: many
D gene: NA
CDR3 DNA: TGTGCCAGCAGACGGACCTTGGTGGAGACCCAGTACTTC
CDR3 protein: CASRRTLVETQYF

J gene: TRBJ2-1
CDR3 length: 15
V gene: TRBV6-6
clone size: few
D gene: TRBD2
CDR3 DNA: TGTGCCAGCAGGGAAGAGCGGGGGCCCTACAATGAGCAGTTCTTC
CDR3 protein: CASREERGPYNEQFF

J gene: TRBJ2-3
CDR3 length: 15
V gene: TRBV4-2
clone size: NA
D gene: NA
CDR3 DNA: TGTGCCAGCAGCCAAGATGGTCCGATCATAGATACGCAGTATTTT
CDR3 protein: CASSQDGPIIDTQYF

J gene: TRBJ1-1
CDR3 length: 14
V gene: TRBV7-9
clone size: NA
D gene: NA
CDR3 DNA: TGTGCCAGCAGCTCACAGGGATCCTTCACTGAAGCTTTCTTT
CDR3 protein: CASSSQGSFTEAFF

J gene: TRBJ2-1
CDR3 length: 17
V gene: TRBV4-2
clone size: NA
D gene: TRBD1
CDR3 DNA: TGTGCCAGCAGCCAAGTGGACAGGGTCCCCTCCTACAATGAGCAGTTCTTC
CDR3 protein: CASSQVDRVPSYNEQFF

J gene: TRBJ1-2
CDR3 length: 13
V gene: TRBV2
clone size: NA
D gene: NA
CDR3 DNA: TGTGCCAGCGGTCTCGAGGGCAACTATGGCTACACCTTC
CDR3 protein: CASGLEGNYGYTF

J gene: TRBJ1-1
CDR3 length: 12
V gene: TRBV5-1
clone size: NA
D gene: NA
CDR3 DNA: TGCGCCAGCAGCTTGGAGTTTACTGAAGCTTTCTTT
CDR3 protein: CASSLEFTEAFF

J gene: TRBJ1-4
CDR3 length: 14
V gene: TRBV7-2
clone size: few
D gene: NA
CDR3 DNA: TGTGCCAGCAGCTTTTCAGGGGCGGGTGAAAAACTGTTTTTT
CDR3 protein: CASSFSGAGEKLFF

J gene: TRBJ2-7
CDR3 length: 13
V gene: TRBV29-1
clone size: NA
D gene: NA
CDR3 DNA: TGCAGCGTTGAAGATCGGCGGGCCTCCGAGCAGTACTTC
CDR3 protein: CSVEDRRASEQYF

J gene: TRBJ2-7
CDR3 length: 14
V gene: TRBV7-9
clone size: many
D gene: NA
CDR3 DNA: TGTGCCAGCAGCCTGGGACACGGGGGCGACGAGCAGTACTTC
CDR3 protein: CASSLGHGGDEQYF

J gene: TRBJ2-1
CDR3 length: 11
V gene: TRBV12-3/TRBV12-4
clone size: NA
D gene: NA
CDR3 DNA: TGTGCCAGCAGTTCCTTAAATGAGCAGTTCTTC
CDR3 protein: CASSSLNEQFF

J gene: TRBJ2-3
CDR3 length: 15
V gene: TRBV20-1
clone size: many
D gene: NA
CDR3 DNA: TGCAGTGCTAGAGATCTGAGGGGGGGAGGGGATACGCAGTATTTT
CDR3 protein: CSARDLRGGGDTQYF

J gene: TRBJ1-1
CDR3 length: 14
V gene: TRBV4-1
clone size: many
D gene: TRBD1
CDR3 DNA: TGCGCCAGCAGCCCTCAGGGGGCCGGGACTGAAGCTTTCTTT
CDR3 protein: CASSPQGAGTEAFF

J gene: TRBJ1-3
CDR3 length: 14
V gene: TRBV7-8
clone size: NA
D gene: NA
CDR3 DNA: TGTGCCAGCAGCACCCGAGGAGCTGGAAACACCATATATTTT
CDR3 protein: CASSTRGAGNTIYF

J gene: TRBJ1-6
CDR3 length: 15
V gene: TRBV12-3/TRBV12-4
clone size: NA
D gene: NA
CDR3 DNA: TGTGCCAGCAGCCTTTTGGGACCCGGTAATTCACCCCTCCACTTT
CDR3 protein: CASSLLGPGNSPLHF

J gene: TRBJ2-5
CDR3 length: 14
V gene: TRBV6-2/TRBV6-3
clone size: many
D gene: NA
CDR3 DNA: TGTGCCAGCACCCAAAGGGGAATCCAAGAGACCCAGTACTTC
CDR3 protein: CASTQRGIQETQYF